Below, 22 T cell receptor beta chains from the same sample are listed, as sequenced in a study of CD8 T cells in Susac syndrome. Reverse transcription of 0.5 to 1 ug RNA was performed with random hexamers. In TCRdb, the immunoSEQ multiplex PCR reads were re-called with MiXCR into one record per CDR3 protein. Counted here are around 150,000 distinct CDR3 sequences, more than 85% occurring once; the ten biggest clones make up approximately 0.18%. Sample: CD8+ T cells from PBMCs. The receptors were sampled from a human donor with Susac syndrome.

The chain carries TRBV19 and TRBJ2-7, with 8 bases identical to TRBD1. J lost 4 bases, V lost 5 bases, and 7 bases had no gene match. The CDR3 length is 14 residues. CDR1 LNHDA and CDR2 SQIVND come from the germline V gene (reference sequence). The CDR3 nucleotides are TGTGCCAGTAGTCACACGACAGGGGAATACGAGCAGTACTTC. It is translated as CASSHTTGEYEQYF.

The chain employs TRBV5-1 and TRBJ2-2; weak D call: TRBD1 (6 bases). Trimming shortened V by 4 bases and J by 2 bases, and 15 bases separated the two germline ends. In germline, CDR1 is SGHRS, CDR2 YFSETQ. The CDR3 length is 16 residues. The CDR3 here is CASSALTGINTGELFF. CDR3 DNA sequence: TGCGCCAGCAGCGCCCTAACAGGGATTAACACCGGGGAGCTGTTTTTT.

This clonotype was observed a single time. This chain joins TRBV6-1 and TRBJ2-7; D perhaps matches TRBD1 (6 bases). Trimming took 6 bases from V and 8 from J, leaving 11 bases between them. The CDR3 spans 11 residues. The germline gives CDR1 MNHNS, CDR2 SASEGT. The CDR3 DNA reads TGTGCCAGCAGGACAGGATCGAAGCAGTACTTC. It translates to CASRTGSKQYF.

The chain links TRBV27 to TRBJ1-2; 7 nucleotides align to TRBD1. This CDR3 has 14 residues. V lost 6 bases, J lost 2 bases, and 6 bases stayed unmatched. Germline V gene lookup returns CDR1 MNHEY and CDR2 SMNVEV (reference sequence). Here the CDR3 reads CASSPGGMNYGYTF. CDR3 DNA: TGTGCCAGCAGCCCAGGGGGTATGAACTATGGCTACACCTTC.

The chain has TRBV27 and TRBJ1-2; unclear D gene. This CDR3 has 13 amino acids. V was pared by 3 bases and J by 4 bases, with 9 bases between. Germline CDR1 is MNHEY and CDR2 is SMNVEV (reference sequence). CDR3 nucleotide sequence: TGTGCCAGCAGTTTCGGGGTGCGCTATGGCTACACCTTC. Residues: CASSFGVRYGYTF.

The CDR3 region is CASRVAGEGSGANVLTF. The DNA for the CDR3 is TGTGCCAGCAGGGTAGCGGGAGAGGGCTCTGGGGCCAACGTCCTGACTTTC. The gene calls are TRBV12-3 or TRBV12-4 and TRBJ2-6; 9 bases agree with TRBD2. This CDR3 has 17 amino acids. V shed 6 bases, J shed 0 bases, and the junction held 6 bases outside the gene matches.

The V call is TRBV20-1, the J call TRBJ2-3, with TRBD2 identical over 10 bases. Germline-derived CDR1 and CDR2 are DFQATT and SNEGSKA (reference sequence). The V and J ends lost 6 bases and 8 bases, in that order; junction bases with no gene match: 11. This CDR3 contains 14 residues. The CDR3 sequence is CSATGTSDFGTQYF. CDR3 nucleotide sequence: TGCAGTGCCACCGGGACTAGCGACTTTGGTACGCAGTATTTT.

The J gene is TRBJ1-5, the V gene TRBV19; D may be TRBD1 (5 bases). The germline V and J ends were trimmed by 11 bases and 2 bases, with 19 bases remaining between them. The V gene's germline CDR1 is LNHDA and CDR2 SQIVND (reference sequence). The CDR3 has 15 residues. DNA of the CDR3: TGTGCCGCCCTAGGGAGGGGAGCAGGCAATCAGCCCCAGCATTTT. It specifies CAALGRGAGNQPQHF.

This chain links TRBV15 with TRBJ2-1; D uncertain. Germline values: CDR1 LNHNV, CDR2 YYDKDF (reference sequence). Trimming took off 4 bases at V and 0 bases at J, with 1 base between the two ends. The length of the CDR3 is 12 residues. The DNA for the CDR3 is TGTGCCACCAGCAACTCCTACAATGAGCAGTTCTTC. Translated: CATSNSYNEQFF.

The chain uses TRBV11-3 and TRBJ2-1; perhaps TRBD2 as D (5 bases). This CDR3 spans 16 amino acids. V dropped 7 bases and J dropped 2 bases, with 18 bases sitting between them. Germline CDR1 and CDR2: SGHNT and YENEEA. The CDR3 DNA follows: TGTGCCAGCACCCAAGAGCGGCTGGCCACCTACAATGAGCAGTTCTTC. This codes for CASTQERLATYNEQFF.

This chain's CDR3 is CASSLILAGVYEQYF. The CDR3 region has the DNA TGTGCCAGCAGTTTGATCCTAGCGGGTGTTTACGAGCAGTACTTC. The gene calls are TRBV27 and TRBJ2-7, with TRBD2 matching over 8 bases. CDR3 length: 15 amino acids. V trimming: 3 bases; J trimming: 4 bases; junction bases outside the gene matches: 8. The germline CDR1 and CDR2 sequences are MNHEY and SMNVEV (reference sequence).

The chain carries TRBV6-4 and TRBJ2-1; D gene ambiguous. V lost 2 bases and J lost 5, with 10 bases in between. From germline, CDR1 is MRHNA and CDR2 SNTAGT. The CDR3 totals 14 residues. CDR3 protein: CASSDHTINNEQFF. CDR3 nucleotides: TGTGCCAGCAGTGACCACACTATAAACAATGAGCAGTTCTTC.

The chain carries TRBV7-6 and TRBJ2-7; 13 bases match TRBD2. V lost 5 bases and J lost 7; bases outside the gene matches: 11. Germline assignment: CDR1 SGHVS and CDR2 FNYEAQ. The CDR3 length is 16 residues. The CDR3 here is CASSRSLAGGPWEQYF. CDR3 coding DNA: TGTGCCAGCAGCCGCTCACTAGCGGGAGGGCCGTGGGAGCAGTACTTC.

The rearrangement links TRBV9 to TRBJ1-5, with D possibly TRBD1 on 6 matching bases. Germline V CDR1 and CDR2: SGDLS, YYNGEE. Between the trimmed V and J ends, which lost 4 bases and 4 bases, there was a span of 9 bases. This CDR3 has 13 residues. In DNA, the CDR3 is TGTGCCAGCAGCCCAGGACAGAATCAGCCCCAGCATTTT. Translating gives CASSPGQNQPQHF.

This chain joins TRBV12-3 or TRBV12-4 and TRBJ1-2; 10 positions match TRBD1. The V segment lost 6 bases and the J segment 6 bases; nucleotides outside the gene matches: 4. The CDR3 covers 13 residues. CDR3 amino acids: CASSRGQGNGYTF. In nucleotides, the CDR3 is TGTGCCAGCAGCCGGGGACAGGGGAATGGCTACACCTTC.

The V call is TRBV7-8, the J call TRBJ2-3, with TRBD2 matching 7 bases. The length of the CDR3 is 15 residues. J gave up 0 bases and V 2 bases, and 2 bases lay outside the gene matches. From germline, CDR1 is SGHVS and CDR2 FQNEAQ. CDR3 region: CASSLRSGSTDTQYF. The CDR3 nucleotides are TGTGCCAGCAGCTTACGTAGCGGGAGCACAGATACGCAGTATTTT.

The chain links TRBV30 to TRBJ1-1, with TRBD1 matching over 7 bases. CDR1 and CDR2 from the germline V gene are GTSNPN and SVGIG (reference sequence). V shed 5 bases and J 5 bases; nucleotides not matched to a gene: 8. CDR3 length: 13 residues. CDR3 sequence: CAWDRVLGTEAFF. The CDR3 DNA is TGTGCCTGGGACAGGGTCCTGGGAACTGAAGCTTTCTTT.

The chain carries TRBV5-1 and TRBJ2-5; D may be TRBD2 (6 bases). Trimming shortened V by 4 bases and J by 4 bases, and 14 bases separated the two germline ends. CDR1 SGHRS and CDR2 YFSETQ come from the germline V gene. The CDR3 extends over 14 amino acids. As DNA, the CDR3 is TGCGCCAGCAGCCCCGACCTGGGAGGAGAGACCCAGTACTTC. It yields the protein CASSPDLGGETQYF.

V is TRBV4-1 and J is TRBJ2-7; D tentatively fits TRBD1 or TRBD2 (5 bases each). V lost 7 bases to trimming and J lost 2 bases, with 9 bases between them. This CDR3 is 12 amino acids long. From germline, CDR1 is MGHRA and CDR2 YSYEKL. The CDR3 nucleotides read TGCGCCAGCAACGAGGGGCCCTACGAGCAGTACTTC. Translated: CASNEGPYEQYF.

The chain joins TRBV7-9 to TRBJ2-1, with TRBD2 matching 9 bases. V shed 8 bases, J shed 13 bases, and the junction held 6 bases outside the gene matches. The germline gives CDR1 SEHNR, CDR2 FQNEAQ (reference sequence). The length of the CDR3 is 11 residues. The DNA for the CDR3 is TGTGCCAGCGCCCCTAGCGGGATCCAGTTCTTC. Translated, it gives CASAPSGIQFF.

The chain couples TRBV20-1 to TRBJ2-7; 12 nucleotides match TRBD2. J was trimmed by 5 bases and V by 5 bases; bases with no gene match: 7. The CDR3 is made up of 14 amino acids. Germline V gives CDR1 DFQATT, CDR2 SNEGSKA (reference sequence). CDR3 DNA: TGCAGTGCTCCACCGACTAGCGGGAGTCACGAGCAGTACTTC. Protein product: CSAPPTSGSHEQYF.

This chain uses TRBV25-1 with TRBJ2-2, with D maybe TRBD2 (5 bases). V lost 6 bases to trimming and J lost 5 bases, with 13 bases between them. The CDR3 runs to 14 residues. Germline lookup yields CDR1 MGHDK and CDR2 SYGVNS. The CDR3 DNA reads TGTGCCAGCAGAGGTGGGCAGCGGACCGGGGAGCTGTTTTTT. It encodes CASRGGQRTGELFF.